Presented here are 31 T cell receptor beta chains from one specimen sequenced in a study of T cell responses to AZD1222 COVID-19 vaccine. TCRdb's copy holds only in-frame clones and misses some; the assay was immunoSEQ multiplex PCR. There are roughly 160,000 clones in the sample; approximately 91% occur only once, and around 5.5% lies in the top ten. The sample here was peripheral blood, taken on day 0 of AZD1222 vaccination. All receptors come from an adult in good health.

The chain links TRBV28 to TRBJ2-6, with 8 bases aligning to TRBD1. Germline trimming cut 7 bases from V and 0 bases from J; bases unmatched to any gene: 5. Germline CDR1 reads MDHEN; CDR2 reads SYDVKM. The CDR3 has 16 amino acids. DNA for the CDR3: TGTGCCAGCAAAGGCAGGGGGCTCTCTGGGGCCAACGTCCTGACTTTC. Its translation: CASKGRGLSGANVLTF.

The rearrangement uses TRBV7-9 and TRBJ2-1; TRBD2 agrees at 7 bases. Per the germline V gene, CDR1 is SEHNR and CDR2 is FQNEAQ (reference sequence). The V segment lost 5 bases and the J segment 6 bases; nucleotides outside the gene matches: 10. This CDR3 is 15 amino acids long. The CDR3 protein is CASSLSMTSLNEQFF. The CDR3 DNA reads as TGTGCCAGCAGCCTGTCAATGACTAGCCTCAATGAGCAGTTCTTC.

V usage is TRBV19 and J usage is TRBJ2-5; D ambiguous. Germline V CDR1 and CDR2: LNHDA, SQIVND (reference sequence). This CDR3 has 14 residues. V lost 0 bases, J lost 0 bases, and 5 bases lay in between. The CDR3 sequence: CASSIDGYQETQYF. The CDR3 region has the DNA TGTGCCAGTAGTATAGACGGATACCAAGAGACCCAGTACTTC.

V usage is TRBV28 and J usage is TRBJ2-7, with D possibly being TRBD1 (5 bases). The CDR3 consists of 16 residues. Germline lookup yields CDR1 MDHEN and CDR2 SYDVKM. Trimming stripped 3 bases from V and 2 bases from J, with 17 bases between. The chain's CDR3 is CASSLETALTAYEQYF. The DNA of the CDR3 is TGTGCCAGCAGTTTGGAGACAGCGCTTACCGCCTACGAGCAGTACTTC.

The J gene is TRBJ1-6, the V gene TRBV4-1; 8 bases match TRBD1. The germline V gene has CDR1 MGHRA and CDR2 YSYEKL. J gave up 0 bases and V 6 bases, and 7 bases lay outside the gene matches. The CDR3 is 17 residues long. CDR3 coding DNA: TGCGCCAGCAGGGACAGGGAACGGGGCTCCTATAATTCACCCCTCCACTTT. Protein: CASRDRERGSYNSPLHF.

V and J are TRBV11-2 and TRBJ1-1; D remains unclear. V was trimmed by 5 bases and J by 7 bases, leaving 11 bases between them. CDR3 length: 12 residues. The germline V gene has CDR1 SGHAT and CDR2 FQNNGV. This CDR3 reads CASSPWTGEAFF. In DNA, the CDR3 is TGTGCCAGCAGCCCGTGGACTGGTGAAGCTTTCTTT.

V gene TRBV12-3 or TRBV12-4 combines with J gene TRBJ1-5; maybe TRBD1 (6 bases). The CDR3 spans 12 residues. The V and J ends lost 4 bases and 9 bases respectively, with 10 bases between them. This chain's CDR3 is CASSSGARPQHF. The CDR3 region has the DNA TGTGCCAGCAGTTCGGGGGCTCGGCCCCAGCATTTT.

This clone was detected a few times. Other DNA sequences of this sample code for an identical CDR3. The genes are TRBV5-1 and TRBJ1-5; D possibly corresponds to TRBD1 (5 bases). Trimming took 4 bases from V and 2 from J, leaving 10 bases between them. This CDR3 has 14 residues. Germline V gives CDR1 SGHRS, CDR2 YFSETQ. As DNA, the CDR3 is TGCGCCAGCAGCCCAGGGACCGGCAATCAGCCCCAGCATTTT. As protein: CASSPGTGNQPQHF.

This clone showed up just a few times. V and J are TRBV28 and TRBJ2-4; TRBD1 matches at 9 bases. The junction had 2 bases not matched to a gene; V was cut back by 1 base and J by 1 base. Germline-derived CDR1 and CDR2 are MDHEN and SYDVKM. This CDR3 contains 16 residues. The CDR3 DNA sequence: TGTGCCAGCAGTTTATTTGGACAGGGGGCCAAAAACATTCAGTACTTC. This sequence encodes CASSLFGQGAKNIQYF.

The chain carries TRBV6-1 and TRBJ1-1; 11 bases line up with TRBD1. With 1 base clipped from V and 4 bases from J, the junction kept 5 bases outside the gene matches. The CDR3 extends over 16 amino acids. The germline V gene has CDR1 MNHNS and CDR2 SASEGT. The CDR3 DNA sequence: TGTGCCAGCAGTGAAGGGACAGGGGGCCGTGGCACTGAAGCTTTCTTT. Translated: CASSEGTGGRGTEAFF.

The chain links TRBV27 to TRBJ2-1, with 12 positions matching TRBD2. The CDR3 runs to 18 residues. Per germline, CDR1 MNHEY and CDR2 SMNVEV (reference sequence). V lost 5 bases to trimming and J lost 7 bases; unmatched junction nucleotides: 15. CDR3 sequence (DNA): TGTGCCAGCAGTCCTCATCGTATACCCGGGACTAGCGGGAATGAGCAGTTCTTC. Protein: CASSPHRIPGTSGNEQFF.

V is TRBV7-2 and J is TRBJ2-7; tentatively, D is TRBD2 (6 bases). V dropped 6 bases and J dropped 9 bases, with 24 bases sitting between them. CDR1 is SGHTA and CDR2 is FQGNSA in the germline V gene. CDR3 length equals 15 residues. The DNA for the CDR3 is TGTGCCAGCAGTCTAGAGGGAGGAATCGCCTATAGGCAGTACTTC. It codes for CASSLEGGIAYRQYF.

This sequence joins TRBV28 and TRBJ1-5, with 7 nucleotides matching TRBD1. J gave up 3 bases and V 5 bases, and 7 bases lay outside the gene matches. The CDR3 length is 15 residues. CDR1 is MDHEN, CDR2 SYDVKM, per germline. As DNA, the CDR3 is TGTGCCAGCAGTCCGACAGGGATCAACAATCAGCCCCAGCATTTT. Its protein is CASSPTGINNQPQHF.

This CDR3 is CASSFRRTDTQYF. In DNA, the CDR3 is TGTGCCAGCAGTTTCAGGCGCACAGATACGCAGTATTTT. V usage is TRBV12-3 or TRBV12-4 and J usage is TRBJ2-3, with D hard to call. Trimming took 3 bases from V and 1 from J, leaving 5 bases between them. The CDR3 is made up of 13 amino acids.

CDR3 protein: CASSLATGRGNYGYTF. The CDR3 nucleotides read TGTGCCAGCAGTTTAGCGACAGGGCGGGGTAACTATGGCTACACCTTC. V usage is TRBV27 and J usage is TRBJ1-2, with TRBD1 matching over 7 bases. The CDR3 runs to 16 residues. With V trimmed by 2 bases and J by 1 base, 7 bases remained unmatched. Per the germline V gene, CDR1 is MNHEY and CDR2 is SMNVEV (reference sequence).

V is TRBV5-5 and J is TRBJ1-2; D might be TRBD1 (5 bases). With 2 bases removed from V and 8 bases from J, the gap between germline ends came to 16 bases. The CDR3 runs to 14 residues. Germline lookup yields CDR1 SGHKS and CDR2 YYEKEE (reference sequence). The CDR3 reads CASSFVGIKGGYTF. CDR3 DNA: TGTGCCAGCAGCTTTGTTGGAATCAAGGGGGGCTACACCTTC.

The gene calls are TRBV19 and TRBJ1-5, with 8 bases lining up with TRBD1. Germline CDR1 and CDR2: LNHDA and SQIVND (reference sequence). The CDR3 spans 15 residues. The junction had 10 bases not matched to a gene; V was cut back by 8 bases and J by 4 bases. The DNA of the CDR3 is TGTGCCAGTCGATTCTACAGGGGGAGTAATCAGCCCCAGCATTTT. Its translation is CASRFYRGSNQPQHF.

This chain uses TRBV7-2 with TRBJ2-7; TRBD2 matches at 13 bases. The CDR3 has 17 amino acids. Germline V gene data show CDR1 as SGHTA and CDR2 as FQGNSA. Losses at the gene ends were 1 base for V and 4 bases for J; bases not matched to a gene: 7. The CDR3 region is CASSLEGLAGYRYEQYF. CDR3 coding DNA: TGTGCCAGCAGCTTAGAGGGACTAGCGGGGTACCGTTACGAGCAGTACTTC.

The rearrangement joins TRBV27 to TRBJ1-2; the match to TRBD1 covers 8 bases. There are 15 residues in the CDR3. Unmatched junction bases numbered 11, after V lost 6 bases and J lost 5 bases. CDR1 is MNHEY and CDR2 is SMNVEV in the germline V gene (reference sequence). In DNA, the CDR3 is TGTGCCAGCAGGGACACAGGGGGAGTGCGGTATGGCTACACCTTC. Protein product: CASRDTGGVRYGYTF.

The V call is TRBV6-2 or TRBV6-3, the J call TRBJ2-7; 11 bases are shared with TRBD1. V trimming: 5 bases; J trimming: 2 bases; junction bases outside the gene matches: 5. Per germline, CDR1 MNHEY and CDR2 SVGEGT. CDR3 length: 15 residues. The CDR3 protein is CASSAPGQGAYEQYF. CDR3 nucleotides: TGTGCCAGCAGTGCCCCGGGACAGGGGGCCTACGAGCAGTACTTC.

The chain combines TRBV5-1 with TRBJ1-5; TRBD1 matches at 7 bases. The CDR3 has 15 amino acids. V shed 2 bases, J shed 2 bases, and the junction held 4 bases outside the gene matches. CDR1 is SGHRS, CDR2 YFSETQ, per germline. The CDR3 nucleotides are TGCGCCAGCAGCTTAGGGGGCGAGGGCAATCAGCCCCAGCATTTT. It specifies CASSLGGEGNQPQHF.

The chain links TRBV5-4 to TRBJ1-3; D might be TRBD1 (6 bases). The V end lost 1 base, the J end lost 8 bases, and 10 bases lay between the germline ends. Germline V gene data show CDR1 as SGHNT and CDR2 as YYREEE (reference sequence). The CDR3 extends over 13 amino acids. DNA of the CDR3: TGTGCCAGCAGCTTGAGGGGGGCCGACACCATATATTTT. It codes for CASSLRGADTIYF.

This chain connects TRBV5-8 to TRBJ2-7; D remains ambiguous. V was pared by 2 bases and J by 4 bases, with 13 bases between. The length of the CDR3 is 14 residues. In germline, CDR1 is SGHTS, CDR2 YDEGEE. The CDR3 loop reads CASSFFVGDYEQYF. CDR3 DNA: TGTGCCAGCAGCTTTTTTGTGGGCGATTACGAGCAGTACTTC. Based on the CDR3 plus reference TRBV5-8 and TRBJ2-7, the full variable domain is EAGVTQSPTHLIKTRGQQATLRCSPISGHTSVYWYQQALGLGLQFLLWYDEGEERNRGNFPPRFSGRQFPNYSSELNVNALELEDSALYLCASSFFVGDYEQYFGPGTRLTVT.

This chain links TRBV12-3 or TRBV12-4 with TRBJ1-2, with a tentative D call TRBD1 (5 bases). The CDR3 covers 13 residues. V shed 4 bases and J shed 5 bases, with 11 bases lying between them. The CDR3 region has the DNA TGTGCCAGCAGTTCCCCCGGGGGATATGGCTACACCTTC. It encodes CASSSPGGYGYTF.

The rearrangement links TRBV11-2 to TRBJ2-2; D ambiguous. The germline V and J ends were trimmed by 5 bases and 1 base, with 5 bases remaining between them. The CDR3 extends over 13 amino acids. The germline CDR1 and CDR2 sequences are SGHAT and FQNNGV. DNA for the CDR3: TGTGCCAGCAGCCAAGAGAACACCGGGGAGCTGTTTTTT. Its protein is CASSQENTGELFF.

V and J are TRBV5-5 and TRBJ1-1, with D perhaps TRBD1 (6 bases). Trimming stripped 4 bases from V and 0 bases from J, with 16 bases between. CDR1 and CDR2 from the germline V gene are SGHKS and YYEKEE (reference sequence). CDR3 size: 16 residues. DNA of the CDR3: TGTGCCAGCAGCCCCCATGGACAGAACATGAACACTGAAGCTTTCTTT. It yields the protein CASSPHGQNMNTEAFF.

This chain joins TRBV11-2 and TRBJ1-6; D is possibly TRBD1 (5 bases). Germline V gene sequence: CDR1 SGHAT, CDR2 FQNNGV. V gave up 5 bases and J gave up 5 bases, with 13 bases separating them. This CDR3 spans 15 amino acids. CDR3 in amino acids: CASSVGDRDNSPLHF. CDR3 DNA: TGTGCCAGCAGCGTAGGAGACAGAGATAATTCACCCCTCCACTTT.

The J gene is TRBJ1-5, the V gene TRBV19; possibly TRBD1 for D (5 bases). The length of the CDR3 is 13 residues. V was shortened by 3 bases and J by 4 bases, with 7 bases between the two germline ends. CDR1 is LNHDA and CDR2 is SQIVND in the germline V gene (reference sequence). The chain's CDR3 is CASSMGVNQPQHF. In nucleotides, the CDR3 is TGTGCCAGTAGTATGGGGGTAAATCAGCCCCAGCATTTT.

The chain joins TRBV6-5 to TRBJ1-1; TRBD1 agrees at 7 bases. Germline V CDR1 and CDR2: MNHEY, SVGAGI. V shed 2 bases, J shed 7 bases, and the junction held 4 bases outside the gene matches. The CDR3 runs to 13 residues. The DNA of the CDR3 is TGTGCCAGCAGTTACATGACAGGGAGTGAAGCTTTCTTT. It translates to CASSYMTGSEAFF.

The V gene is TRBV7-9, the J gene TRBJ1-1; no clear D gene. The CDR3 loop spans 13 amino acids. With 5 bases removed from V and 9 bases from J, the gap between germline ends came to 16 bases. The germline gives CDR1 SEHNR, CDR2 FQNEAQ (reference sequence). This CDR3 is CASSQRTLTQAFF. CDR3 coding DNA: TGTGCCAGCAGCCAAAGGACTTTGACTCAAGCTTTCTTT.

This CDR3 is CASLKEDTYGYTF. The CDR3 nucleotides are TGTGCCAGCCTGAAGGAGGACACCTATGGCTACACCTTC. This chain joins TRBV6-5 and TRBJ1-2; weak D call: TRBD1 (5 bases). Germline V gene data show CDR1 as MNHEY and CDR2 as SVGAGI. The CDR3 spans 13 residues. V lost 8 bases, J lost 4 bases, and 14 bases lay in between.